Each of the 28 T cell receptor beta chains below was sequenced from the same sample in a study of blood T cell repertoires in COVID-19. Using immunoSEQ multiplex PCR, the repertoire was profiled, and TCRdb retains in-frame clones only, with some absent. The sample shows approximately 200,000 clones, approximately 80% of them seen only once. Material for sequencing was peripheral blood. These receptors all come from an elderly woman with COVID-19, enrolled during active disease.

This clone was observed a single time. The chain carries TRBV5-4 and TRBJ2-2; a possible D gene is TRBD2 (6 bases). The germline V gene has CDR1 SGHNT and CDR2 YYREEE (reference sequence). The CDR3 consists of 16 residues. The V end lost 6 bases, the J end lost 1 base, and 16 bases lay between the germline ends. The CDR3 DNA is TGTGCCAGCACCACCCTTGGAGCGGGGAACACCGGGGAGCTGTTTTTT. Encoded protein: CASTTLGAGNTGELFF.

The chain has TRBV25-1 and TRBJ1-4, with D tentatively TRBD1 (5 bases). V was pared by 3 bases and J by 6 bases, with 14 bases between. The CDR3 covers 15 residues. CDR1 and CDR2 (germline): MGHDK, SYGVNS. The CDR3 sequence is CASSDMGGIDEKLFF. In nucleotides, the CDR3 is TGTGCCAGCAGTGACATGGGGGGGATTGATGAAAAACTGTTTTTT.

This chain links TRBV6-5 with TRBJ2-7, with 7 nucleotides matching TRBD2. Germline-derived CDR1 and CDR2 are MNHEY and SVGAGI. The CDR3 is 15 residues long. The trim removed 7 bases at V and 2 bases at J, leaving 11 bases unmatched. The CDR3 here is CASTANRGVPYEQYF. The CDR3 coding sequence is TGTGCCAGCACCGCAAACCGGGGGGTTCCCTACGAGCAGTACTTC.

This sequence joins TRBV5-4 and TRBJ1-2, with unresolved D. V dropped 1 base and J dropped 4 bases, with 20 bases sitting between them. CDR1 is SGHNT and CDR2 is YYREEE in the germline V gene (reference sequence). The CDR3 runs 17 residues. CDR3 in DNA: TGTGCCAGCAGCTTGTACCGGGTCCAGAGCCCCTTCTATGGCTACACCTTC. Residues: CASSLYRVQSPFYGYTF. Full variable domain (remainder filled in from reference TRBV5-4 and TRBJ1-2): ETGVTQSPTHLIKTRGQQVTLRCSSQSGHNTVSWYQQALGQGPQFIFQYYREEENGRGNFPPRFSGLQFPNYSSELNVNALELDDSALYLCASSLYRVQSPFYGYTFGSGTRLTVV.

The CDR3 protein is CASSSQGVTSGNTIYF. CDR3 coding DNA: TGTGCCAGCAGCTCCCAGGGTGTAACCTCTGGAAACACCATATATTTT. This chain links TRBV7-9 with TRBJ1-3; a weak D match, TRBD1 (5 bases). Looked up from germline, CDR1 is SEHNR and CDR2 is FQNEAQ (reference sequence). The CDR3 contains 16 residues. Trimming took off 4 bases at V and 0 bases at J, with 13 bases between the two ends.

The chain links TRBV7-9 to TRBJ2-7, with TRBD2 matching 7 bases. V was clipped by 4 bases and J by 2 bases; unmatched bases: 5. Germline CDR1 is SEHNR and CDR2 is FQNEAQ (reference sequence). The CDR3 contains 14 residues. CDR3 in amino acids: CASSSRLAPYEQYF. The DNA of the CDR3 is TGTGCCAGCAGCTCTCGACTAGCTCCCTACGAGCAGTACTTC.

The chain carries TRBV7-9 and TRBJ2-7; TRBD1 agrees at 9 bases. After removal of 0 bases from V and 0 bases from J, the junction contained 3 bases not matched to a gene. Germline V gene lookup returns CDR1 SEHNR and CDR2 FQNEAQ (reference sequence). The CDR3 has 16 residues. The CDR3 sequence is CASSLAKGQGSYEQYF. The CDR3 DNA follows: TGTGCCAGCAGCTTAGCGAAGGGACAGGGCTCCTACGAGCAGTACTTC. Full variable domain (rest looked up from reference TRBV7-9 and TRBJ2-7): DTGVSQNPRHKITKRGQNVTFRCDPISEHNRLYWYRQTLGQGPEFLTYFQNEAQLEKSRLLSDRFSAERPKGSFSTLEIQRTEQGDSAMYLCASSLAKGQGSYEQYFGPGTRLTVT.

The chain uses TRBV7-9 and TRBJ2-3; 9 bases map to TRBD2. CDR1 is SEHNR, CDR2 FQNEAQ, per germline (reference sequence). The CDR3 is 16 amino acids. J was trimmed by 6 bases and V by 5 bases; bases with no gene match: 12. CDR3 protein: CASSEGRTSVGDTQYF. CDR3 coding DNA: TGTGCCAGCAGCGAAGGCCGGACTAGCGTCGGGGATACGCAGTATTTT.

V is TRBV4-1 and J is TRBJ1-3, with D tentatively TRBD1 (5 bases). The germline V gene encodes CDR1 MGHRA and CDR2 YSYEKL. The CDR3 has 18 residues. V dropped 4 bases and J dropped 2 bases, with 21 bases sitting between them. CDR3 DNA sequence: TGCGCCAGCAGCCCCTACTTTTATACAGGAACCGCTGGAAACACCATATATTTT. Its protein is CASSPYFYTGTAGNTIYF.

The chain recombines TRBV7-9 with TRBJ2-5; TRBD1 matches at 10 bases. Trimming at V came to 3 bases and at J to 7 bases, leaving 8 bases not matched to a gene. CDR3 size: 15 residues. Per the germline V gene, CDR1 is SEHNR and CDR2 is FQNEAQ (reference sequence). Written as DNA, the CDR3 is TGTGCCAGCAGCTTTTGGGGGACAGGGGTGGCGACCCAGTACTTC. It yields the protein CASSFWGTGVATQYF.

This sequence joins TRBV5-4 and TRBJ2-3; tentatively, D is TRBD2 (5 bases). This CDR3 contains 13 residues. The V gene lost 4 bases and the J gene lost 9 bases, with 15 bases spanning the gap. Germline CDR1 SGHNT, CDR2 YYREEE (reference sequence). The CDR3 here is CASSQLLSDTQYF. DNA of the CDR3: TGTGCCAGCAGCCAACTCCTTAGCGACACGCAGTATTTT.

The chain couples TRBV11-3 to TRBJ2-5; 7 positions match TRBD2. The CDR3 consists of 13 residues. With V trimmed by 5 bases and J by 5 bases, 5 bases remained unmatched. Germline V lookup: CDR1 SGHNT, CDR2 YENEEA. This CDR3 is CASSILGGETQYF. As DNA, the CDR3 is TGTGCCAGCAGCATCCTGGGGGGGGAGACCCAGTACTTC.

This clone was detected only a few times. This chain uses TRBV6-5 with TRBJ2-7; 7 bases line up with TRBD1. Germline V gene sequence: CDR1 MNHEY, CDR2 SVGAGI. CDR3 length: 15 amino acids. With V trimmed by 6 bases and J by 4 bases, 12 bases remained unmatched. CDR3 loop: CASSLTGTDLYEQYF. CDR3 nucleotides: TGTGCCAGCAGCTTAACCGGGACAGACCTTTACGAGCAGTACTTC.

The V and J genes are TRBV7-9 and TRBJ2-7; TRBD2 agrees at 9 bases. The CDR3 is 14 residues long. CDR1 is SEHNR, CDR2 FQNEAQ, per germline (reference sequence). Trimming removed 7 bases from V and 3 bases from J; junction bases left unmatched: 7. The CDR3: CASTRGREDYEQYF. Here the CDR3 DNA reads TGTGCCAGCACCCGCGGGAGGGAAGACTACGAGCAGTACTTC.

This clone was detected once. The J gene is TRBJ2-1, the V gene TRBV4-1; D may be TRBD2 (7 bases). The CDR3 has 16 amino acids. Germline V gene data show CDR1 as MGHRA and CDR2 as YSYEKL. Trimming left V 2 bases short and J 2 bases short, with 13 bases between. In DNA form, the CDR3 reads TGCGCCAGCAGCCAACCCGGGGGGCCCGCCTACAATGAGCAGTTCTTC. This codes for CASSQPGGPAYNEQFF.

The chain has TRBV3-1 (or the pseudogene TRBV3-2) and TRBJ2-3; 10 bases align to TRBD2. This CDR3 comprises 17 residues. Germline-derived CDR1 and CDR2 are LGHDT and YNNKEL (reference sequence). Trimming took 0 bases from V and 0 from J; bases not matched to a gene: 3. This CDR3 reads CASSQDPAGGSTDTQYF. Written as DNA, the CDR3 is TGTGCCAGCAGCCAAGATCCAGCGGGGGGGAGCACAGATACGCAGTATTTT.

This clone turned up a few times. The CDR3 region has the DNA TGTGCCAGTAGTATAGTCGGGAGGGGGACGGAGACCCAGTACTTC. Translating gives CASSIVGRGTETQYF. The gene calls are TRBV19 and TRBJ2-5, with 8 bases fitting TRBD2. CDR3 size: 15 residues. Trimming cost V 1 base and J 5 bases; bases outside gene matches: 6. CDR1 and CDR2 from the germline V gene are LNHDA and SQIVND (reference sequence).

DNA for the CDR3: TGTGCCAGCAATCGAGATGTAAATGAGCAGTTCTTC. It encodes CASNRDVNEQFF. The chain is built from TRBV28 and TRBJ2-1; D is ambiguous. Germline V gene data show CDR1 as MDHEN and CDR2 as SYDVKM. The CDR3 has 12 amino acids. V lost 7 bases to trimming and J lost 7 bases, with 11 bases between them. The full variable domain, with the rest looked up from reference TRBV28 and TRBJ2-1, is DVKVTQSSRYLVKRTGEKVFLECVQDMDHENMFWYRQDPGLGLRLIYFSYDVKMKEKGDIPEGYSVSREKKERFSLILESASTNQTSMYLCASNRDVNEQFFGPGTRLTVL.

A single count supports this clone. V gene TRBV28 combines with J gene TRBJ1-1; unclear D gene. The CDR3 length is 14 residues. From germline, CDR1 is MDHEN and CDR2 SYDVKM. The V end lost 3 bases, the J end lost 0 bases, and 8 bases lay between the germline ends. CDR3 residues: CASSLGSMNTEAFF. CDR3 nucleotide sequence: TGTGCCAGCAGTTTGGGGAGTATGAACACTGAAGCTTTCTTT.

This chain joins TRBV4-1 and TRBJ2-5; 12 bases fit TRBD2. Germline-derived CDR1 and CDR2 are MGHRA and YSYEKL. After removal of 3 bases from V and 2 bases from J, the junction contained 7 bases not matched to a gene. The CDR3 is 17 residues long. The CDR3 bases are TGCGCCAGCAGCCAGGCTGGCACTAGCGGGGGGCAAGAGACCCAGTACTTC. The encoded protein is CASSQAGTSGGQETQYF.

The chain uses TRBV5-1 and TRBJ2-3; 12 nucleotides align to TRBD2. This CDR3 spans 16 amino acids. J lost 1 base, V lost 3 bases, and 3 bases had no gene match. CDR1 is SGHRS, CDR2 YFSETQ, per germline. The CDR3, as DNA: TGCGCCAGCAGCTCCCTAGCGGGGGGGGGCACAGATACGCAGTATTTT. It specifies CASSSLAGGGTDTQYF.

This rearrangement joins TRBV6-1 to TRBJ1-4, with 9 positions matching TRBD1. The CDR3 contains 15 residues. Germline V CDR1 and CDR2: MNHNS, SASEGT. Trimming removed 0 bases from V and 10 bases from J; junction bases left unmatched: 6. This chain's CDR3 is CASSEADRGLLKLFF. The CDR3 coding sequence is TGTGCCAGCAGTGAAGCGGACAGGGGACTTTTAAAACTGTTTTTT.

Details on this clone: Additional DNA sequences in this sample encode the identical CDR3. The chain recombines TRBV20-1 with TRBJ1-2; D remains unclear. Trimming shortened V by 0 bases and J by 5 bases, and 4 bases separated the two germline ends. CDR1 DFQATT and CDR2 SNEGSKA come from the germline V gene (reference sequence). The CDR3 runs 11 residues. As DNA, the CDR3 is TGCAGTGCTAGAGACAGTTATGGCTACACCTTC. It is translated as CSARDSYGYTF.

This chain joins TRBV27 and TRBJ1-2; perhaps TRBD1 as D (5 bases). There are 14 residues in the CDR3. CDR1 is MNHEY, CDR2 SMNVEV, per germline (reference sequence). Trimming left V 3 bases short and J 4 bases short, with 12 bases between. CDR3 residues: CASSFLGEPYGYTF. The CDR3 region has the DNA TGTGCCAGCAGTTTCTTAGGGGAACCCTATGGCTACACCTTC.

For the CDR3, the DNA is TGCGCCAGCAGCCAAGAAAGGGCGGGCCAAACACTCAGGAATTCACCCCTCCACTTT. Its translation: CASSQERAGQTLRNSPLHF. V and J are TRBV4-1 and TRBJ1-6; D call uncertain. The CDR3 contains 19 residues. V was shortened by 0 bases and J by 7 bases, with 22 bases between the two germline ends. In germline, CDR1 is MGHRA, CDR2 YSYEKL.

This clone was recorded only once. The chain has TRBV10-3 and TRBJ1-1, with TRBD1 identical over 7 bases. The V and J ends lost 2 bases and 5 bases, in that order; junction bases with no gene match: 14. Germline loops: CDR1 ENHRY, CDR2 SYGVKD. The CDR3 totals 17 residues. CDR3 coding DNA: TGTGCCATCAGTGAGCTTATCCCGAGACAGGGAGGAACTGAAGCTTTCTTT. The encoded protein is CAISELIPRQGGTEAFF.

The rearrangement links TRBV3-1 (or the pseudogene TRBV3-2) to TRBJ1-1; the D gene is possibly TRBD1 (5 bases). Looked up from germline, CDR1 is LGHDT and CDR2 is YNNKEL (reference sequence). There are 14 residues in the CDR3. The V end was cut by 4 bases, the J end by 1 base, with 10 bases between. This CDR3 is CASSPLGANTEAFF. In nucleotides, the CDR3 is TGTGCCAGCAGCCCGTTAGGGGCGAACACTGAAGCTTTCTTT.

This chain connects TRBV7-3 to TRBJ1-2; D gene ambiguous. V was pared by 6 bases and J by 0 bases, with 8 bases between. The germline CDR1 and CDR2 sequences are SGHTA and FQGTGA. This CDR3 spans 13 amino acids. This chain's CDR3 is CASSEGANYGYTF. The CDR3 DNA reads as TGTGCCAGCAGTGAGGGAGCTAACTATGGCTACACCTTC.